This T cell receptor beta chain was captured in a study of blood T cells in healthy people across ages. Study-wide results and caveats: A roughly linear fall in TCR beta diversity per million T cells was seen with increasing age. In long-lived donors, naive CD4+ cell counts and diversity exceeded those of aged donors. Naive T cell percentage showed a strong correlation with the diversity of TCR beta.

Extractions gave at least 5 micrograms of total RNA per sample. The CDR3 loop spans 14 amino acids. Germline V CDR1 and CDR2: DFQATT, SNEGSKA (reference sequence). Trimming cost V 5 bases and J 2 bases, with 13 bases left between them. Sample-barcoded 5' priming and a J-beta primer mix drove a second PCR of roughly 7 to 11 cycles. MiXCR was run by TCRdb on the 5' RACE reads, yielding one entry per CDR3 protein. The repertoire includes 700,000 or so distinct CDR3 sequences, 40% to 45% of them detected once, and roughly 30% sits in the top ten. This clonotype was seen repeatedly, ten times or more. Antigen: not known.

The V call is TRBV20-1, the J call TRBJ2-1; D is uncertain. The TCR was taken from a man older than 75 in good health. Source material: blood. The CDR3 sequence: CSAPGWEPYNEQFF. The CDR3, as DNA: TGCAGTGCTCCCGGATGGGAACCCTACAATGAGCAGTTCTTC.